Below are 13 T cell receptor beta chains sequenced from a single sample in a study of CD8 T cells in Susac syndrome. The RNA, about 0.5 to 1 ug, was put through reverse transcription using random hexamers. TCRdb processed the immunoSEQ multiplex PCR reads anew with MiXCR; each CDR3 protein has one entry. The profile shows 100,000 to 150,000 distinct CDR3 sequences, around 94% of them singletons. Sequencing used CD4+ T cells from PBMCs. These receptors all come from a human donor with multiple sclerosis.

The chain has TRBV9 and TRBJ2-1; the match to TRBD2 covers 10 bases. V lost 0 bases to trimming and J lost 9 bases; unmatched junction nucleotides: 6. Per the germline V gene, CDR1 is SGDLS and CDR2 is YYNGEE. The CDR3 spans 15 residues. CDR3 sequence: CASSVGLAGEGEQFF. CDR3 DNA: TGTGCCAGCAGCGTAGGTCTAGCGGGGGAGGGTGAGCAGTTCTTC. Drawing the rest from reference TRBV9 and TRBJ2-1, the complete variable domain is DSGVTQTPKHLITATGQRVTLRCSPRSGDLSVYWYQQSLDQGLQFLIQYYNGEERAKGNILERFSAQQFPDLHSELNLSSLELGDSALYFCASSVGLAGEGEQFFGPGTRLTVL.

This rearrangement joins TRBV16 to TRBJ1-4, with 7 bases lining up with TRBD1. The CDR3 extends over 16 amino acids. Looked up from germline, CDR1 is KGHSY and CDR2 is FQNENV. V was pared by 3 bases and J by 0 bases, with 4 bases of the junction left unmatched. The CDR3: CASSQGQPATNEKLFF. CDR3 DNA: TGTGCCAGCAGCCAGGGACAGCCGGCAACTAATGAAAAACTGTTTTTT.

The V and J genes are TRBV30 and TRBJ1-2; no definite D call. V lost 4 bases to trimming and J lost 7 bases, with 16 bases between them. Germline-derived CDR1 and CDR2 are GTSNPN and SVGIG (reference sequence). This CDR3 comprises 13 residues. The CDR3 DNA reads as TGTGCCTGGACACGAAGGCTGGCAGGTGGCTACACCTTC. Protein product: CAWTRRLAGGYTF.

V is TRBV4-3 and J is TRBJ1-5, with D perhaps TRBD1 (6 bases). Germline CDR1 is LGHNA and CDR2 is YSLEER. The ends were cut back, 0 bases at V and 7 bases at J, with 10 bases in the middle. The CDR3 covers 14 residues. The CDR3 DNA follows: TGCGCCAGCAGCCAAGACCACAGGGACCAGCCCCAGCATTTT. The encoded protein is CASSQDHRDQPQHF.

V gene TRBV11-2 combines with J gene TRBJ2-7, with 8 bases fitting TRBD1. Germline V gives CDR1 SGHAT, CDR2 FQNNGV. Trimming took 1 base from V and 6 from J; bases not matched to a gene: 5. This CDR3 is 14 amino acids long. CDR3 DNA: TGTGCCAGCAGCTTAGTACAGGGGGTAGGCGAGCAGTACTTC. Its protein is CASSLVQGVGEQYF.

The chain couples TRBV4-3 to TRBJ2-5, with 8 bases fitting TRBD2. Germline-derived CDR1 and CDR2 are LGHNA and YSLEER. This CDR3 spans 13 amino acids. V shed 0 bases, J shed 9 bases, and the junction held 3 bases outside the gene matches. CDR3 region: CASSQEVSGAQYF. The CDR3 coding sequence is TGCGCCAGCAGCCAAGAGGTTAGCGGGGCCCAGTACTTC.

The chain uses TRBV19 and TRBJ2-4, with D unresolved. This CDR3 region has 13 residues. The germline CDR1 and CDR2 sequences are LNHDA and SQIVND (reference sequence). V lost 5 bases to trimming and J lost 5 bases, with 10 bases between them. CDR3 coding DNA: TGTGCCAGTAGTGATACTGGGCAAAACATTCAGTACTTC. Translation gives CASSDTGQNIQYF.

The rearrangement uses TRBV7-2 and TRBJ1-4; D is unclear. Germline CDR1 is SGHTA and CDR2 is FQGNSA. V lost 2 bases, J lost 7 bases, and 5 bases lay in between. CDR3 length equals 12 residues. In DNA, the CDR3 is TGTGCCAGCAGCTTAATGGGTGAAAAACTGTTTTTT. It yields the protein CASSLMGEKLFF.

V usage is TRBV7-2 and J usage is TRBJ1-6; tentatively, D is TRBD1 (6 bases). This CDR3 spans 14 amino acids. V lost 7 bases, J lost 9 bases, and 16 bases lay in between. The germline V gene encodes CDR1 SGHTA and CDR2 FQGNSA. The CDR3 DNA sequence: TGTGCCAGCACACCGGACAGTGGCAGTTCACCCCTCCACTTT. The encoded protein is CASTPDSGSSPLHF.

The chain uses TRBV29-1 and TRBJ2-1; no firm D call. The ends were cut back, 1 base at V and 4 bases at J, with 14 bases in the middle. CDR1 and CDR2 from the germline V gene are SQVTM and ANQGSEA. The CDR3 is made up of 15 amino acids. Here the CDR3 reads CSVEVYSNSYNEQFF. CDR3 DNA: TGCAGCGTTGAAGTTTACAGCAACTCTTACAATGAGCAGTTCTTC.

The chain joins TRBV7-9 to TRBJ2-7; 9 bases align to TRBD1. The CDR3 runs to 15 residues. From germline, CDR1 is SEHNR and CDR2 FQNEAQ (reference sequence). Trimming removed 7 bases from V and 5 bases from J; junction bases left unmatched: 12. CDR3 in DNA: TGTGCCAGCATCGGTCCGGGACAGGGACGCCACGAGCAGTACTTC. Protein sequence: CASIGPGQGRHEQYF.

The gene calls are TRBV24-1 and TRBJ2-1; TRBD2 matches 13 bases. The CDR3 runs to 15 residues. The germline V gene has CDR1 KGHDR and CDR2 SFDVKD. V dropped 7 bases and J dropped 7; count of bases not matched to a gene: 6. The chain's CDR3 is CATSPGLAGRNEQFF. CDR3 sequence (DNA): TGTGCCACCAGCCCGGGACTAGCGGGGAGGAATGAGCAGTTCTTC.

V and J are TRBV11-2 and TRBJ2-7; D not certain. This CDR3 comprises 14 residues. Germline V CDR1 and CDR2: SGHAT, FQNNGV. The V end was cut by 4 bases, the J end by 0 bases, with 10 bases between. The CDR3 protein is CASSSGLSSYEQYF. CDR3 in DNA: TGTGCCAGCAGCTCCGGGTTAAGCTCCTACGAGCAGTACTTC.